This passage covers 30 T cell receptor beta chains from one sample sequenced in a study of PD-L1 blockade in urothelial cancer. Here immunoSEQ multiplex PCR was the method, and the copy in TCRdb shows in-frame clones only, minus some. The repertoire holds some 57,000 clones, with 84% as singletons. Time point indicated: pretreatment peripheral blood. Sequencing used PBMCs, obtained around atezolizumab (anti-PD-L1) treatment. The origin of the receptors is a man between 50 and 59 years old with urothelial cancer.

V and J are TRBV19 and TRBJ2-3; 7 bases agree with TRBD1. Trimming took 3 bases from V and 4 from J; bases not matched to a gene: 7. The CDR3 runs to 15 residues. CDR1 LNHDA and CDR2 SQIVND come from the germline V gene (reference sequence). DNA of the CDR3: TGTGCCAGTAGTATTCTTGCGACAGGGCCAGATACGCAGTATTTT. Translation: CASSILATGPDTQYF.

The sample holds a few counts of this clone. The CDR3 region is CSIRTLTSGNTIYF. The CDR3 bases are TGCAGCATTCGGACACTTACCTCTGGAAACACCATATATTTT. V is TRBV29-1 and J is TRBJ1-3; D is perhaps TRBD1 (5 bases). CDR1 is SQVTM and CDR2 is ANQGSEA in the germline V gene. Trimming stripped 8 bases from V and 0 bases from J, with 14 bases between. The CDR3 sequence is 14 residues long.

The J gene is TRBJ2-7, the V gene TRBV10-3, with D unclear. V lost 0 bases and J 5 bases, leaving 5 bases between the germline ends. The CDR3 spans 12 residues. The V gene's germline CDR1 is ENHRY and CDR2 SYGVKD. The CDR3 region is CAISESGHEQYF. The CDR3 DNA follows: TGTGCCATCAGTGAGTCTGGGCACGAGCAGTACTTC.

The chain uses TRBV27 and TRBJ2-7; 8 nucleotides line up with TRBD1. This CDR3 is built from 13 residues. Per germline, CDR1 MNHEY and CDR2 SMNVEV (reference sequence). CDR3 DNA sequence: TGTGCAGTTCGGGGGACAGGTTATTACGAGCAGTACTTC. It translates to CAVRGTGYYEQYF.

As for this clone: At one end, the junction sequence differs from germline, possibly due to a read error. The gene calls are TRBV7-7 and TRBJ2-1; 9 bases align to TRBD1. The CDR3 runs to 14 residues. The germline V gene encodes CDR1 SSHAT and CDR2 FNYEAQ (reference sequence). In nucleotides, the CDR3 is TGTGCTAGCAGCTTAATACAGGGGGCTAATGAGCAGTTCTTC. As protein: CASSLIQGANEQFF.

This sequence joins TRBV25-1 and TRBJ2-2, with unresolved D. The CDR3 covers 13 residues. V lost 1 base and J lost 5, with 5 bases in between. The germline gives CDR1 MGHDK, CDR2 SYGVNS. The CDR3 spells CASSESVTGELFF. The DNA of the CDR3 is TGTGCCAGCAGTGAATCGGTTACCGGGGAGCTGTTTTTT.

CDR3 region: CASSGSGQGFGGYTF. The CDR3 nucleotides read TGCGCCAGCAGCGGCTCGGGACAGGGGTTCGGTGGCTACACCTTC. J is TRBJ1-2 and V is TRBV5-1; 10 bases map to TRBD1. The germline gives CDR1 SGHRS, CDR2 YFSETQ. The V and J ends lost 4 bases and 7 bases, in that order; junction bases with no gene match: 10. The CDR3 sequence is 15 residues long. Supplemented by reference TRBV5-1 and TRBJ1-2, the full variable domain reads KAGVTQTPRYLIKTRGQQVTLSCSPISGHRSVSWYQQTPGQGLQFLFEYFSETQRNKGNFPGRFSGRQFSNSRSEMNVSTLELGDSALYLCASSGSGQGFGGYTFGSGTRLTVV.

The chain uses TRBV12-5 and TRBJ1-1; 9 positions match TRBD1. Germline V CDR1 and CDR2: LGHNT, FRNRAP. V shed 6 bases, J shed 3 bases, and the junction held 5 bases outside the gene matches. This CDR3 has 14 amino acids. As DNA, the CDR3 is TGTGCTAGTGGGACGACAGGGGGATACACTGAAGCTTTCTTT. Protein sequence: CASGTTGGYTEAFF. Using reference TRBV12-5 and TRBJ1-1 for the parts outside the CDR3, the full variable domain is DARVTQTPRHKVTEMGQEVTMRCQPILGHNTVFWYRQTMMQGLELLAYFRNRAPLDDSGMPKDRFSAEMPDATLATLKIQPSEPRDSAVYFCASGTTGGYTEAFFGQGTRLTVV.

The V and J genes are TRBV2 and TRBJ2-7, with 7 nucleotides matching TRBD2. This CDR3 is built from 13 residues. V shed 2 bases, J shed 5 bases, and the junction held 3 bases outside the gene matches. Germline V gives CDR1 SNHLY, CDR2 FYNNEI. This CDR3 is CASSEWGGHEQYF. CDR3 bases: TGTGCCAGCAGTGAATGGGGGGGACACGAGCAGTACTTC. Full variable domain (rest looked up from reference TRBV2 and TRBJ2-7): EPEVTQTPSHQVTQMGQEVILRCVPISNHLYFYWYRQILGQKVEFLVSFYNNEISEKSEIFDDQFSVERPDGSNFTLKIRSTKLEDSAMYFCASSEWGGHEQYFGPGTRLTVT.

J is TRBJ2-5 and V is TRBV18; D remains ambiguous. Germline V gene sequence: CDR1 KGHSH, CDR2 LQKENI. With 0 bases removed from V and 5 bases from J, the gap between germline ends came to 10 bases. This CDR3 is built from 14 residues. CDR3 DNA sequence: TGTGCCAGCTCACCACCGAGGATGTCGGAGACCCAGTACTTC. Encoded protein: CASSPPRMSETQYF.

This chain uses TRBV5-1 with TRBJ1-6; D call uncertain. The CDR3 contains 15 residues. Trimming removed 0 bases from V and 0 bases from J, with 4 bases in between. Germline V gene data show CDR1 as SGHRS and CDR2 as YFSETQ. The CDR3 reads CASSLDSSYNSPLHF. The CDR3 nucleotides are TGCGCCAGCAGCTTGGATAGCTCCTATAATTCACCCCTCCACTTT.

CDR3 loop: CASRDGRAWNEQFF. The CDR3 nucleotides read TGCGCCAGCAGGGATGGGAGGGCCTGGAATGAGCAGTTCTTC. The gene calls are TRBV5-1 and TRBJ2-1; TRBD2 matches 7 bases. J was trimmed by 7 bases and V by 5 bases; bases with no gene match: 9. The germline V gene has CDR1 SGHRS and CDR2 YFSETQ. The CDR3 is 14 amino acids.

V and J are TRBV2 and TRBJ2-6, with a possible D match to TRBD1 (6 bases). The germline V gene encodes CDR1 SNHLY and CDR2 FYNNEI. Trimming stripped 6 bases from V and 0 bases from J, with 12 bases between. The CDR3 is made up of 16 amino acids. Written as DNA, the CDR3 is TGTGCCAGCAGAGGGGGACCGTTCTCTGGGGCCAACGTCCTGACTTTC. Its protein product is CASRGGPFSGANVLTF.

The chain links TRBV14 to TRBJ2-2; D is ambiguous. The CDR3 spans 17 residues. From germline, CDR1 is SGHDN and CDR2 FVKESK. Trimming took off 1 base at V and 4 bases at J, with 16 bases between the two ends. The CDR3 nucleotides read TGTGCCAGCAGCCAAGCGGAGTTGGCCTTTCCCACCGGGGAGCTGTTTTTT. Amino acids: CASSQAELAFPTGELFF. The full variable domain, completed using reference TRBV14 and TRBJ2-2, is EAGVTQFPSHSVIEKGQTVTLRCDPISGHDNLYWYRRVMGKEIKFLLHFVKESKQDESGMPNNRFLAERTGGTYSTLKVQPAELEDSGVYFCASSQAELAFPTGELFFGEGSRLTVL.

Only one count was recorded for this clone. The chain uses TRBV6-4 and TRBJ1-2; the match to TRBD1 covers 8 bases. Germline CDR1 reads MRHNA; CDR2 reads SNTAGT. This CDR3 is 15 amino acids long. V shed 4 bases and J 3 bases; nucleotides not matched to a gene: 7. CDR3 sequence (DNA): TGTGCCAGCAGTGCCGAGGGGACAGGATACTATGGCTACACCTTC. This encodes CASSAEGTGYYGYTF.

In its sample, this clone was seen once. The genes are TRBV30 and TRBJ1-4; possible D gene TRBD1, 5 bases. The CDR3 runs 14 residues. The germline V gene encodes CDR1 GTSNPN and CDR2 SVGIG (reference sequence). Trimming shortened V by 0 bases and J by 5 bases, and 10 bases separated the two germline ends. The CDR3 is CAWSVSGLNEKLFF. The CDR3 DNA reads TGTGCCTGGAGTGTATCAGGGCTGAATGAAAAACTGTTTTTT.

The V gene is TRBV13, the J gene TRBJ2-1; D possibly corresponds to TRBD2 (5 bases). The V end lost 4 bases, the J end lost 4 bases, and 14 bases lay between the germline ends. This CDR3 has 15 amino acids. Germline loops: CDR1 PRHDT, CDR2 FYEKMQ (reference sequence). The CDR3 bases are TGTGCCAGCAGCTCAGACTACAATAATTACAATGAGCAGTTCTTC. Translation gives CASSSDYNNYNEQFF.

The chain couples TRBV5-1 to TRBJ1-4, with TRBD1 matching over 7 bases. The germline V gene has CDR1 SGHRS and CDR2 YFSETQ. After removal of 4 bases from V and 8 bases from J, the junction contained 11 bases not matched to a gene. This CDR3 has 15 residues. The CDR3 reads CASSIDTGAGEKLFF. Written as DNA, the CDR3 is TGCGCCAGCAGCATTGACACAGGGGCGGGGGAAAAACTGTTTTTT.

The V and J genes are TRBV28 and TRBJ2-5; TRBD1 matches 9 bases. CDR1 is MDHEN, CDR2 SYDVKM, per germline. V dropped 6 bases and J dropped 4; count of bases not matched to a gene: 15. The CDR3 contains 17 residues. The CDR3 reads CASRTHETGGARETQYF. The CDR3, as DNA: TGTGCCAGCAGAACGCATGAAACAGGGGGCGCAAGAGAGACCCAGTACTTC. Combining the CDR3 with reference TRBV28 and TRBJ2-5 gives the whole variable domain DVKVTQSSRYLVKRTGEKVFLECVQDMDHENMFWYRQDPGLGLRLIYFSYDVKMKEKGDIPEGYSVSREKKERFSLILESASTNQTSMYLCASRTHETGGARETQYFGPGTRLLVL.

The chain links TRBV27 to TRBJ2-3; 9 nucleotides agree with TRBD1. Germline CDR1 is MNHEY and CDR2 is SMNVEV (reference sequence). The CDR3 covers 16 residues. After removal of 6 bases from V and 4 bases from J, the junction contained 11 bases not matched to a gene. CDR3 DNA sequence: TGTGCCAGCAGCCGCAGAACAGGGGGCAAGGCAGATACGCAGTATTTT. It yields the protein CASSRRTGGKADTQYF.

The CDR3 nucleotides read TGTGCCAGCAGCTTAACCCCCAGGGTTCCCTACGAGCAGTACTTC. Amino acid sequence: CASSLTPRVPYEQYF. This chain links TRBV7-2 with TRBJ2-7, with a tentative D call TRBD1 (5 bases). Germline V gene lookup returns CDR1 SGHTA and CDR2 FQGNSA. The CDR3 covers 15 residues. Trimming took 2 bases from V and 2 from J, leaving 13 bases between them.

The genes are TRBV6-4 and TRBJ1-2; the match to TRBD1 covers 9 bases. With 6 bases clipped from V and 4 bases from J, the junction kept 3 bases outside the gene matches. The CDR3 runs to 13 residues. CDR1 and CDR2 from the germline V gene are MRHNA and SNTAGT. CDR3 sequence: CASRGTGSYGYTF. In nucleotides, the CDR3 is TGTGCCAGCAGGGGGACAGGGAGCTATGGCTACACCTTC.

The rearrangement uses TRBV6-5 and TRBJ2-3; 11 bases line up with TRBD2. The CDR3 runs 14 residues. The J segment lost 6 bases and the V segment lost 4 bases, leaving 3 bases of the junction unmatched. Looked up from germline, CDR1 is MNHEY and CDR2 is SVGAGI. This CDR3 is CASSLTSGMDTQYF. The CDR3 coding sequence is TGTGCCAGCAGTTTGACTAGCGGGATGGATACGCAGTATTTT.

The chain is built from TRBV7-2 and TRBJ2-3; a possible D gene is TRBD1 (5 bases). This CDR3 region has 13 residues. V was trimmed by 3 bases and J by 9 bases, leaving 13 bases between them. Germline V gene data show CDR1 as SGHTA and CDR2 as FQGNSA. The CDR3 protein is CASSFSPGQTQYF. DNA for the CDR3: TGTGCCAGCAGCTTTAGCCCCGGACAAACGCAGTATTTT.

The chain recombines TRBV11-3 with TRBJ2-2, with D perhaps TRBD1 (5 bases). The CDR3 contains 14 residues. V dropped 5 bases and J dropped 2 bases, with 9 bases sitting between them. Germline CDR1 reads SGHNT; CDR2 reads YENEEA. The CDR3 spells CASSPRVNTGELFF. The DNA for the CDR3 is TGTGCCAGCAGCCCCAGGGTAAACACCGGGGAGCTGTTTTTT.

The V and J genes are TRBV27 and TRBJ1-4; 7 nucleotides agree with TRBD1. The CDR3 loop spans 13 amino acids. V was clipped by 6 bases and J by 4 bases; unmatched bases: 2. In germline, CDR1 is MNHEY, CDR2 SMNVEV (reference sequence). This chain's CDR3 is CASRRQGNEKLFF. CDR3 DNA: TGTGCCAGCAGGCGACAGGGTAATGAAAAACTGTTTTTT.

This chain links TRBV11-2 with TRBJ1-2; D not resolved. V lost 7 bases and J lost 6, with 18 bases in between. This CDR3 comprises 14 residues. Germline V CDR1 and CDR2: SGHAT, FQNNGV. Written as DNA, the CDR3 is TGTGCCAGCAATCGGCTCGGGAGGGAAGATGGCTACACCTTC. Its protein is CASNRLGREDGYTF. Full variable domain (outside the CDR3, taken from reference TRBV11-2 and TRBJ1-2): EAGVAQSPRYKIIEKRQSVAFWCNPISGHATLYWYQQILGQGPKLLIQFQNNGVVDDSQLPKDRFSAERLKGVDSTLKIQPAKLEDSAVYLCASNRLGREDGYTFGSGTRLTVV.

J is TRBJ1-4 and V is TRBV6-5, with D possibly matching TRBD1 (6 bases). The V gene's germline CDR1 is MNHEY and CDR2 SVGAGI. The V gene lost 6 bases and the J gene lost 8 bases, with 16 bases spanning the gap. The CDR3 length is 14 residues. Here the CDR3 DNA reads TGTGCCAGCAGAGTCACGGGGGGCGCCGAAAAACTGTTTTTT. Residues: CASRVTGGAEKLFF.

This chain joins TRBV7-8 and TRBJ2-7; TRBD2 might be the D (6 bases). CDR3 size: 15 residues. V lost 5 bases and J 0 bases, leaving 14 bases between the germline ends. Germline CDR1 SGHVS, CDR2 FQNEAQ. The CDR3 bases are TGTGCCAGCAGCCCTCCGCGGGGAGACTCCTACGAGCAGTACTTC. Translating it yields CASSPPRGDSYEQYF. Full variable domain (remainder filled in from reference TRBV7-8 and TRBJ2-7): GAGVSQSPRYKVAKRGQDVALRCDPISGHVSLFWYQQALGQGPEFLTYFQNEAQLDKSGLPSDRFFAERPEGSVSTLKIQRTQQEDSAVYLCASSPPRGDSYEQYFGPGTRLTVT.

This clone has a single count. The chain carries TRBV7-8 and TRBJ1-5; 8 nucleotides match TRBD1. CDR1 is SGHVS, CDR2 FQNEAQ, per germline. The CDR3 consists of 15 residues. V gave up 5 bases and J gave up 1 base; unmatched junction bases: 4. CDR3 loop: CASSAQGGSNQPQHF. CDR3 bases: TGTGCCAGCAGCGCACAGGGGGGGAGCAATCAGCCCCAGCATTTT.